This T cell receptor (beta chain) was sequenced in a study of blood T cell repertoires in COVID-19. Study context: The samples span acute and convalescent COVID-19 from the United States, Italy and Spain. T cells, B-cell-depleted T cells, or PBMCs supplied cDNA or gDNA.

In the authors' workflow: Amplification from reference gene primers served as the basis for estimated nucleated cell counts. Repertoires were generated with immunoSEQ multiplex PCR, while TCRdb's copy carries only in-frame clones and drops some. V and J calls and clone size are given by that table; D and trimming were obtained from the DNA. The sample lists 200,000 to 300,000 clones, about nine tenths seen once, with approximately 7.9% in the top ten. Trimming took off 5 bases at V and 5 bases at J, with 16 bases between the two ends. Germline loops: CDR1 GTSNPN, CDR2 SVGIG (reference sequence). The CDR3 is 14 amino acids.

V is TRBV30 and J is TRBJ2-1; D remains unclear. This TCR came from a man aged 55 to 70 who had recovered from COVID-19. Material: peripheral blood. The chain's CDR3 is CAWARPNRDNEQFF. For the CDR3, the DNA is TGTGCCTGGGCAAGACCCAACCGGGACAATGAGCAGTTCTTC.